The clone carrying this TCR beta chain was seen a single time. Germline values: CDR1 SNHLY, CDR2 FYNNEI. V gave up 10 bases and J gave up 3 bases, with 10 bases separating them. The CDR3 runs to 13 residues. The sample originates from a study of cytomegalovirus exposure and HLA in healthy donors. In the study overall: Among roughly 180 million T cells, an earlier analysis found 117 million unique TCR beta sequences.

PCR primers comprised 60 Vbeta and 13 Jbeta primers. TCRdb's table, derived via immunoSEQ multiplex PCR, lists solely in-frame clones and lacks some. This sample has about 270,000 clones; more than 55% occur once, and the top ten carry approximately 2.1%. The rearrangement joins TRBV2 to TRBJ1-6; tentative D call: TRBD1 (6 bases). Sequencing was carried out using PBMCs. This TCR derives from a female donor in good health and CMV-seronegative. CDR3 bases: TGTGCCACCGAGGACAGCTATAATTCACCCCTCCACTTT. Translated: CATEDSYNSPLHF.